Each of the 28 T cell receptor beta chains below was sequenced from the same sample in a study of T cell repertoires in cytomegalovirus infection (dated by TCRdb to between 2018 and 2021). Sequencing used an Illumina HiSeq 1500. TCRdb reworked the public reads: Q25 trimming with fastp, MiXCR clone assembly, productive beta chains retained. Under each unique CDR3 protein, matching rows form one entry showing the most common genes and DNA. Within this sample are about 440,000 distinct CDR3 sequences, with approximately 30% of them counted one time only. Of the sample, roughly an eighth is held by the ten largest clones. Sequenced material: PBMCs. These TCRs come from a human donor in good health (CMV status not recorded). Some clones in this sample may be carry-over from other donors' samples.

The rearrangement links TRBV6-6 to TRBJ2-2; D gene ambiguous. Trimming took off 3 bases at V and 4 bases at J, with 12 bases between the two ends. Germline V CDR1 and CDR2: MNHNY, SVGAGI (reference sequence). The CDR3 is 15 residues long. The CDR3 reads CASSYFAAVTGELFF. The CDR3 nucleotides read TGTGCCAGCAGTTATTTCGCCGCGGTCACCGGGGAGCTGTTTTTT.

V is TRBV23-1 and J is TRBJ1-1; D gene ambiguous. TRBV23-1 is marked as an open reading frame, function uncertain. Between the trimmed V and J ends, which lost 4 bases and 5 bases, there was a span of 11 bases. The CDR3 contains 13 residues. CDR3: CASSRTLGTEAFF. CDR3 sequence (DNA): TGCGCCAGCAGTCGGACTCTTGGGACTGAAGCTTTCTTT.

J is TRBJ2-7 and V is TRBV4-2; D is possibly TRBD1 (6 bases). The CDR3 loop spans 15 amino acids. CDR1 LGHNA and CDR2 YNFKEQ come from the germline V gene. The ends were cut back, 0 bases at V and 7 bases at J, with 16 bases in the middle. The CDR3 region is CASSQDQAGQGEQYF. Here the CDR3 DNA reads TGTGCCAGCAGCCAAGATCAGGCGGGCCAGGGGGAGCAGTACTTC.

This clonotype showed up just a few times. J is TRBJ2-2 and V is TRBV27, with D hard to call. V lost 6 bases, J lost 3 bases, and 11 bases lay in between. CDR1 and CDR2 (germline): MNHEY, SMNVEV (reference sequence). The CDR3 runs 14 residues. DNA of the CDR3: TGTGCCAGCAGGGCTGGCCGTGACACCGGGGAGCTGTTTTTT. Translated: CASRAGRDTGELFF.

The chain links TRBV6-1 to TRBJ2-7, with 13 bases that match TRBD2. The CDR3 length is 19 residues. V dropped 1 base and J dropped 0; count of bases not matched to a gene: 9. CDR1 is MNHNS and CDR2 is SASEGT in the germline V gene. The CDR3 nucleotides are TGTGCCAGCAGTGAAGTCCGACTAGCGGGGGGCTTGAGCTCCTACGAGCAGTACTTC. Translated, it gives CASSEVRLAGGLSSYEQYF.

This rearrangement joins TRBV15 to TRBJ1-5; D is ambiguous. CDR1 is LNHNV, CDR2 YYDKDF, per germline (reference sequence). The CDR3 length is 15 residues. V dropped 0 bases and J dropped 4 bases, with 10 bases sitting between them. CDR3 sequence: CATSRDRYGNQPQHF. As DNA, the CDR3 is TGTGCCACCAGCAGAGATAGATACGGTAATCAGCCCCAGCATTTT.

This clonotype was counted only a few times. V gene TRBV2 combines with J gene TRBJ1-6; D remains ambiguous. The CDR3 totals 16 residues. CDR1 and CDR2 from the germline V gene are SNHLY and FYNNEI. Trimming left V 5 bases short and J 2 bases short, with 13 bases between. CDR3 in amino acids: CASSPRPSTYNSPLHF. CDR3 DNA: TGTGCCAGCAGTCCGAGGCCAAGTACCTATAATTCACCCCTCCACTTT.

The rearrangement uses TRBV29-1 and TRBJ2-7, with D possibly being TRBD1 or TRBD2 (5 bases each). Germline CDR1 reads SQVTM; CDR2 reads ANQGSEA. CDR3 length equals 13 residues. V gave up 7 bases and J gave up 0 bases, with 13 bases separating them. CDR3 nucleotide sequence: TGCAGCGCCTGGGACGGGCACTCCTACGAGCAGTACTTC. It specifies CSAWDGHSYEQYF.

This sequence joins TRBV10-2 and TRBJ1-5; D not certain. Trimming took 4 bases from V and 3 from J, leaving 7 bases between them. CDR3 length: 13 residues. Germline CDR1 reads WSHSY; CDR2 reads SAAADI. The CDR3 reads CASSVAHNQPQHF. The DNA for the CDR3 is TGCGCCAGCAGTGTGGCCCACAATCAGCCCCAGCATTTT.

This clonotype was seen a few times. This chain joins TRBV20-1 and TRBJ2-3, with D possibly matching TRBD2 (6 bases). V shed 0 bases and J shed 2 bases, with 12 bases lying between them. From germline, CDR1 is DFQATT and CDR2 SNEGSKA (reference sequence). The CDR3 extends over 15 amino acids. The CDR3 sequence: CSARDREGLTDTQYF. The CDR3 DNA reads TGCAGTGCTAGAGATCGAGAGGGACTCACAGATACGCAGTATTTT.

This clonotype has more than one count but fewer than ten. The gene calls are TRBV6-2 or TRBV6-3 and TRBJ2-7; no definite D call. Trimming removed 1 base at V and 6 bases at J, with 7 bases between. Germline V gene lookup returns CDR1 MNHEY and CDR2 SVGEGT. The CDR3 consists of 12 residues. CDR3 nucleotides: TGTGCCAGCAGTTACTATACGGGCGAGCAGTACTTC. It is translated as CASSYYTGEQYF.

A remark on this clonotype: It may be a read error: a sequence one base away is much more abundant. This rearrangement joins TRBV4-3 to TRBJ2-1; D is perhaps TRBD1 (6 bases). Germline CDR1 reads LGHNA; CDR2 reads YSLEER. CDR3 length: 17 amino acids. The CDR3 nucleotides are TGCGCCAGCATCCAAGATCGGGAATCGGCAGGGGTCAATGAGCAGTTCTTC. This gives the protein CASIQDRESAGVNEQFF.

This clonotype was seen only once. DNA for the CDR3: TGTGCCAGTACCTCCGGGACTAGAACCTACGAGCAGTACTTC. Translation gives CASTSGTRTYEQYF. V usage is TRBV19 and J usage is TRBJ2-7; 8 positions match TRBD2. Unmatched junction bases numbered 7, after V lost 7 bases and J lost 2 bases. The CDR3 is made up of 14 amino acids. The V gene's germline CDR1 is LNHDA and CDR2 SQIVND (reference sequence).

This chain connects TRBV9 to TRBJ1-3; D remains ambiguous. V lost 0 bases and J lost 2, with 6 bases in between. The length of the CDR3 is 14 residues. Per the germline V gene, CDR1 is SGDLS and CDR2 is YYNGEE. The CDR3 sequence: CASSVETAGNTIYF. In DNA, the CDR3 is TGTGCCAGCAGCGTAGAAACAGCTGGAAACACCATATATTTT.

This clonotype came up once. The junction departs from germline at one end; a sequencing error may be responsible. The chain links TRBV7-2 to TRBJ1-1; D gene ambiguous. The CDR3 loop spans 13 amino acids. CDR1 is SGHTA and CDR2 is FQGNSA in the germline V gene. The CDR3 sequence is CASSLGGNTESFF. CDR3 nucleotide sequence: TGTGCCAGCAGCTTGGGCGGGAACACTGAATCTTTCTTT.

This clonotype occurred a few times. This chain links TRBV24-1 with TRBJ1-1; tentative D call: TRBD1 (5 bases). Trimming removed 12 bases from V and 2 bases from J, with 30 bases in between. The germline V gene has CDR1 KGHDR and CDR2 SFDVKD. The CDR3 is made up of 18 amino acids. The CDR3 region is CARDHRRLQGKGNTEAFF. The CDR3 nucleotides are TGTGCCCGTGACCATCGCCGACTGCAGGGAAAGGGAAACACTGAAGCTTTCTTT.

This clonotype was observed a few times. The chain has TRBV12-3 or TRBV12-4 and TRBJ2-5; weak D call: TRBD2 (7 bases). V dropped 7 bases and J dropped 5 bases, with 20 bases sitting between them. The CDR3 covers 15 residues. The CDR3 spells CASTPTGGQDETQYF. The CDR3, as DNA: TGTGCCAGCACCCCGACGGGGGGACAAGACGAGACCCAGTACTTC.

This clonotype was seen only a few times. The chain combines TRBV7-6 with TRBJ2-3, with 9 nucleotides matching TRBD2. With 5 bases clipped from V and 0 bases from J, the junction kept 6 bases outside the gene matches. Germline CDR1 and CDR2: SGHVS and FNYEAQ. This CDR3 spans 16 amino acids. The CDR3 reads CASSISGGVSTDTQYF. CDR3 sequence (DNA): TGTGCCAGCAGCATTAGCGGGGGCGTTAGCACAGATACGCAGTATTTT.

As regards this clonotype: At one of its ends the junction is not consistent with the germline gene, which may arise from a read error. The gene calls are TRBV7-8 and TRBJ2-5, with D hard to call. This CDR3 is built from 15 residues. The germline CDR1 and CDR2 sequences are SGHVS and FQNEAQ. CDR3 in amino acids: CARSLFEQLLETQYF. DNA for the CDR3: TGTGCCAGGAGCTTATTCGAACAATTACTAGAGACCCAGTACTTC.

This chain uses TRBV19 with TRBJ2-5; D is unresolved. CDR1 LNHDA and CDR2 SQIVND come from the germline V gene (reference sequence). The CDR3 covers 12 residues. Trimming pared 8 bases from V and 5 bases from J, leaving 12 bases between. The CDR3 loop reads CASQAVGETQYF. CDR3 sequence (DNA): TGTGCCAGTCAAGCAGTAGGCGAGACCCAGTACTTC.

The chain is built from TRBV7-8 and TRBJ1-5, with a weak D call TRBD1 (5 bases). V gave up 1 base and J gave up 9 bases, with 10 bases separating them. This CDR3 comprises 13 residues. Per germline, CDR1 SGHVS and CDR2 FQNEAQ. CDR3 sequence (DNA): TGTGCCAGCAGCTTAGTTGCGGGGGGGCCCCAGCATTTT. Translation: CASSLVAGGPQHF.

About this clonotype itself: This likely comes from a read error, as the CDR3 has no conserved phenylalanine or tryptophan at its end. The genes are TRBV27 and TRBJ1-2, with no clear D. This CDR3 is built from 16 residues. CDR1 and CDR2 (germline): MNHEY, SMNVEV (reference sequence). The CDR3 here is CASCLIRGLINDGYTL. The DNA for the CDR3 is TGTGCCAGCTGTTTAATTCGGGGATTAATAAACGATGGCTACACCTTA.

The sample holds a few counts of this clonotype. The chain has TRBV7-6 and TRBJ1-1, with a possible D match to TRBD1 (6 bases). Germline lookup yields CDR1 SGHVS and CDR2 FNYEAQ. V lost 0 bases to trimming and J lost 8 bases, with 10 bases between them. The CDR3 loop spans 13 amino acids. This chain's CDR3 is CASSLAPGGEAFF. In nucleotides, the CDR3 is TGTGCCAGCAGCTTAGCTCCGGGGGGCGAAGCTTTCTTT.

With respect to this clonotype: Relative to the germline gene, one junction end is altered; a read error may explain this. The CDR3 nucleotides read TGTGCCAGAAGCTTGGCGGTGGCATACGCGCAGTATTTT. It translates to CARSLAVAYAQYF. The chain is built from TRBV7-9 and TRBJ2-3; D is unresolved. CDR1 is SEHNR and CDR2 is FQNEAQ in the germline V gene (reference sequence). The CDR3 runs 13 residues.

The sample holds many counts of this clonotype. The chain uses TRBV7-6 and TRBJ1-1; D is unresolved. The length of the CDR3 is 13 residues. Trimming left V 3 bases short and J 4 bases short, with 9 bases between. Germline lookup yields CDR1 SGHVS and CDR2 FNYEAQ. The CDR3 sequence is CASSFSESTEAFF. The CDR3, as DNA: TGTGCCAGCAGCTTCAGCGAAAGCACTGAAGCTTTCTTT.

This clonotype appeared many times. This chain links TRBV7-2 with TRBJ2-7; 7 bases are shared with TRBD2. CDR3 length: 18 residues. Germline V gene sequence: CDR1 SGHTA, CDR2 FQGNSA. The V gene end was trimmed by 2 bases and the J gene end by 6 bases; junction bases not matched to a gene: 19. The CDR3 spells CASSLWPWWRGFRGEQYF. The CDR3 DNA is TGTGCCAGCAGCTTATGGCCCTGGTGGCGGGGGTTTCGGGGCGAGCAGTACTTC.

As DNA, the CDR3 is TGTGCCAGCAGTGTGAACAGGGGTAGGGAGACCCAGTACTTC. Translating it yields CASSVNRGRETQYF. The V call is TRBV6-1, the J call TRBJ2-5; 7 bases line up with TRBD1. Germline CDR1 and CDR2: MNHNS and SASEGT. J lost 5 bases, V lost 4 bases, and 7 bases had no gene match. The CDR3 covers 14 residues.

This clonotype was found a few times. The DNA of the CDR3 is TGTGCCAGCGCATTAGAGGGCCGGGGCAATCAGCCCCAGCATTTT. Its translation is CASALEGRGNQPQHF. This sequence joins TRBV7-2 and TRBJ1-5; no clear D gene. The CDR3 totals 15 residues. V was cut by 8 bases and J by 2 bases, with 16 bases left in between. The germline V gene has CDR1 SGHTA and CDR2 FQGNSA.